The 19 T cell receptor beta chains listed next were all sequenced from one sample in a study of response to subunit inactivated influenza vaccine. Each CDR3 protein is one row after TCRdb ran MiXCR on the RT-PCR reads. This repertoire shows hundreds of thousands of distinct CDR3 sequences, 10% to 15% found once; its top ten account for less than 15%. This specimen was PBMCs from blood, taken 45 days after vaccination. The receptor source for this set is a man in his fifties who received an inactivated influenza vaccine.

This clonotype has just a few counts. The chain is built from TRBV5-1 and TRBJ2-3; D call uncertain. Deletions cut 0 bases from V and 6 bases from J, with 11 bases between. Germline V lookup: CDR1 SGHRS, CDR2 YFSETQ. This CDR3 is built from 14 residues. CDR3 sequence: CASSLGTRRDTQYF. CDR3 DNA: TGCGCCAGCAGCTTGGGGACCAGGCGGGATACGCAGTATTTT.

This sequence joins TRBV6-2 or TRBV6-3 and TRBJ2-5, with 9 nucleotides matching TRBD1. CDR1 is MNHEY, CDR2 SVGEGT, per germline. V lost 0 bases and J lost 4; bases outside the gene matches: 6. The CDR3 is 16 residues long. The CDR3 nucleotides are TGTGCCAGCAGTTACTCTCGGGACAGGGTACGAGAGACCCAGTACTTC. Translation gives CASSYSRDRVRETQYF.

In its sample, this clonotype was seen a few times. This chain joins TRBV20-1 and TRBJ2-3; TRBD1 matches at 7 bases. This CDR3 comprises 14 residues. The germline CDR1 and CDR2 sequences are DFQATT and SNEGSKA (reference sequence). J was trimmed by 2 bases and V by 3 bases; bases with no gene match: 5. CDR3 amino acids: CSASRDSFTDTQYF. CDR3 DNA sequence: TGCAGTGCTAGTCGGGACAGCTTCACAGATACGCAGTATTTT.

This clonotype was counted a few times. This chain uses TRBV6-2 or TRBV6-3 with TRBJ2-3; D gene unclear. Per germline, CDR1 MNHEY and CDR2 SVGEGT. This CDR3 spans 18 amino acids. V was clipped by 2 bases and J by 6 bases, with 24 bases between them. The CDR3 sequence is CASSYLVVGRPDRDTQYF. The CDR3 DNA sequence: TGTGCCAGCAGTTACCTAGTCGTCGGGCGTCCAGATCGGGATACGCAGTATTTT.

This clonotype was seen a few times. Here the CDR3 DNA reads TGCAGCGTTGATGGCCAGAACACTGAAGCTTTCTTT. This codes for CSVDGQNTEAFF. This rearrangement joins TRBV29-1 to TRBJ1-1; D is uncertain. The CDR3 sequence is 12 residues long. Germline-derived CDR1 and CDR2 are SQVTM and ANQGSEA. V was clipped by 3 bases and J by 1 base, with 6 bases between them.

There are many counts of this clonotype. The chain couples TRBV5-6 to TRBJ2-7, with D possibly matching TRBD1 (5 bases). Germline values: CDR1 SGHDT, CDR2 YYEEEE. Trimming took 1 base from V and 13 from J, leaving 15 bases between them. This CDR3 is 12 amino acids long. For the CDR3, the DNA is TGTGCCAGCAGCTTGTATAATACAGGCAAATACTTC. This codes for CASSLYNTGKYF.

This chain links TRBV12-3 or TRBV12-4 with TRBJ2-1; no clear D. V was cut by 3 bases and J by 0 bases, with 15 bases left in between. The CDR3 totals 17 residues. CDR3 in DNA: TGTGCCAGCAGTTTTCGGCGTTACACCCTCTCCTACAATGAGCAGTTCTTC. Protein sequence: CASSFRRYTLSYNEQFF.

The chain employs TRBV7-2 and TRBJ2-5; no reliable D call. The CDR3 runs to 14 residues. Trimming took 2 bases from V and 2 from J, leaving 9 bases between them. CDR1 and CDR2 (germline): SGHTA, FQGNSA. CDR3 residues: CASSLSNLQETQYF. The CDR3 DNA reads as TGTGCCAGCAGCTTATCCAACTTACAAGAGACCCAGTACTTC. Variable domain in full (rest from reference TRBV7-2 and TRBJ2-5): GAGVSQSPSNKVTEKGKDVELRCDPISGHTALYWYRQSLGQGLEFLIYFQGNSAPDKSGLPSDRFSAERTGGSVSTLTIQRTQQEDSAVYLCASSLSNLQETQYFGPGTRLLVL.

This chain uses TRBV20-1 with TRBJ2-7, with 11 nucleotides matching TRBD2. Trimming cost V 5 bases and J 2 bases; bases outside gene matches: 5. CDR3 length equals 14 residues. Per germline, CDR1 DFQATT and CDR2 SNEGSKA (reference sequence). For the CDR3, the DNA is TGCAGTGCTGGGACTAGCGGTAGACCCTACGAGCAGTACTTC. It codes for CSAGTSGRPYEQYF.

J is TRBJ1-2 and V is TRBV12-3 or TRBV12-4; 7 bases align to TRBD1. There are 13 residues in the CDR3. The J segment lost 8 bases and the V segment lost 6 bases, leaving 9 bases of the junction unmatched. CDR3 sequence: CASRRRQGGGYTF. The CDR3 nucleotides are TGTGCCAGCAGGAGAAGACAGGGAGGCGGCTACACCTTC.

This clonotype was seen many times. The chain has TRBV7-9 and TRBJ2-7; D not certain. Trimming removed 6 bases from V and 4 bases from J, with 10 bases in between. Germline V lookup: CDR1 SEHNR, CDR2 FQNEAQ (reference sequence). The CDR3 is 12 residues long. The CDR3 DNA is TGTGCCAGCAGTTTCGGGCCTTACGAGCAGTACTTC. Translated, it gives CASSFGPYEQYF. The whole variable domain, filled in from reference TRBV7-9 and TRBJ2-7, reads DTGVSQNPRHKITKRGQNVTFRCDPISEHNRLYWYRQTLGQGPEFLTYFQNEAQLEKSRLLSDRFSAERPKGSFSTLEIQRTEQGDSAMYLCASSFGPYEQYFGPGTRLTVT.

The table lists this clonotype with many counts. This chain joins TRBV12-3 or TRBV12-4 and TRBJ2-3; no definite D call. This CDR3 region has 16 residues. With 1 base removed from V and 0 bases from J, the gap between germline ends came to 11 bases. The CDR3 DNA reads TGTGCCAGCAGTTTAGAAGGGCTGGGGAGCACAGATACGCAGTATTTT. It yields the protein CASSLEGLGSTDTQYF.

In its sample, this clonotype was seen a few times. The V gene is TRBV10-2, the J gene TRBJ2-3; a possible D gene is TRBD2 (6 bases). The V and J ends lost 11 bases and 0 bases respectively, with 9 bases between them. Germline assignment: CDR1 WSHSY and CDR2 SAAADI. The CDR3 is 12 amino acids. The CDR3 is CAAGGSTDTQYF. In DNA form, the CDR3 reads TGCGCCGCCGGGGGTAGCACAGATACGCAGTATTTT.

This chain links TRBV5-1 with TRBJ2-3; D gene unclear. Trimming stripped 4 bases from V and 2 bases from J, with 8 bases between. The CDR3 length is 13 residues. CDR1 is SGHRS, CDR2 YFSETQ, per germline. Here the CDR3 reads CASSMGDTDTQYF. Here the CDR3 DNA reads TGCGCCAGCAGCATGGGCGACACAGATACGCAGTATTTT.

The rearrangement links TRBV12-3 or TRBV12-4 to TRBJ2-3; 7 bases map to TRBD1. The CDR3 runs 14 residues. With V trimmed by 8 bases and J by 0 bases, 5 bases remained unmatched. For the CDR3, the DNA is TGTGCCAGCGGACAGGTGCCTAGCACAGATACGCAGTATTTT. Translating gives CASGQVPSTDTQYF.

With regard to this clonotype: A much bigger clone sits one base away, suggesting this may be a read error. The rearrangement links TRBV20-1 to TRBJ2-7; TRBD2 agrees at 10 bases. This CDR3 comprises 15 residues. Per the germline V gene, CDR1 is DFQATT and CDR2 is SNEGSKA (reference sequence). CDR3 sequence (DNA): TGCTGTGCTAGAGATTTGAGCGGGAGGGCCGACGAGCAGTACTTC. This gives the protein CCARDLSGRADEQYF.

There are many counts of this clonotype. The chain is built from TRBV28 and TRBJ2-3; weak D call: TRBD2 (5 bases). Trimming left V 3 bases short and J 0 bases short, with 7 bases between. The CDR3 runs 14 residues. Germline lookup yields CDR1 MDHEN and CDR2 SYDVKM. The CDR3 protein is CASSFDYSTDTQYF. The CDR3 DNA reads as TGTGCCAGCAGTTTTGACTACAGCACAGATACGCAGTATTTT.

This clonotype was found many times. The rearrangement uses TRBV7-6 and TRBJ2-3; D is perhaps TRBD1 (5 bases). The V gene lost 7 bases and the J gene lost 11 bases, with 13 bases spanning the gap. The CDR3 has 11 amino acids. Germline CDR1 reads SGHVS; CDR2 reads FNYEAQ. CDR3 in DNA: TGTGCCAGCACCCAGGGTTCCCAGCAGTATTTT. It encodes CASTQGSQQYF.

This clonotype was seen a few times. The chain recombines TRBV12-3 or TRBV12-4 with TRBJ2-7, with D perhaps matching TRBD2 (7 bases). V was clipped by 5 bases and J by 7 bases, with 18 bases between them. The CDR3 length is 14 residues. The CDR3 DNA sequence: TGTGCCAGCAGTCCTGTCGGGGGGCCGAGGGAGCAGTACTTC. Translating gives CASSPVGGPREQYF.